This paragraph reports one T cell receptor (beta chain). The antigen is not known. The sample is drawn from a study of cytomegalovirus exposure and HLA in healthy donors. Study results and limitations: HLA alleles showed associations with 15,000 to 20,000 TCR beta sequences in a later analysis, at a 0.05 false discovery rate.

This PCR relied on a set of 60 Vbeta primers and 13 Jbeta primers. Measured with immunoSEQ multiplex PCR; TCRdb has only the in-frame clones, and not every one. The profile covers about 67,000 clones, with 65% to 70% appearing a single time and approximately 2% taken by the ten largest. Germline V gene lookup returns CDR1 SGHTA and CDR2 FQGNSA. The CDR3 contains 15 residues. The TCR comes from a woman in her thirties in good health and CMV-seronegative. The rearrangement joins TRBV7-2 to TRBJ2-5, with TRBD2 identical over 10 bases. Gene TRBJ2-7 matches the end of the DNA better, so the J call may be wrong. Source material: PBMCs. CDR3 amino acids: CASSLLAGALGEQYF. CDR3 coding DNA: TGTGCCAGCAGCTTACTAGCGGGGGCCCTCGGCGAGCAGTACTTC.